This T cell receptor beta chain was recorded in a study of T-cell reconstitution after alpha-beta-depleted transplantation in children. Regarding the study as a whole: T-cell counts and diversity were attributed mostly to newly produced T cells one year after transplant. Some patients' high day-60 TCRbeta diversity was traced to surviving recipient T cells and thymic progenitors. Reported findings indicate that, about two months after transplant, alpha-beta T cells came from several hundred expanded clones, which were derived from non-depleted graft cells.

This clonotype was observed many times. The antigen is undetermined. This sample's TCRbeta library carried unique molecular identifier barcodes. Each CDR3 protein is one row after TCRdb ran MiXCR on the PCR reads. The repertoire holds tens of thousands of distinct CDR3 sequences, with over 15% as singletons. The receptor comes from a male patient between 2 and 10 years old who had a stem cell transplant for acute lymphoblastic leukemia, so the T cells may come from the graft donor. The sample here was PBMCs, mostly from graft donor cells, taken 360 days after TCRalphabeta/CD19-depleted stem cell transplant.

The CDR3 here is CSAPRTGDTEAFF. The CDR3, as DNA: TGCAGCGCTCCTAGGACAGGGGACACTGAAGCTTTCTTT. V is TRBV29-1 and J is TRBJ1-1; 9 bases align to TRBD1. The CDR3 has 13 amino acids. V dropped 7 bases and J dropped 3; count of bases not matched to a gene: 6. Germline V lookup: CDR1 SQVTM, CDR2 ANQGSEA.